This T cell receptor beta chain derives from a study of cytomegalovirus exposure and HLA in healthy donors. The PCR employed 60 Vbeta primers together with 13 Jbeta primers. TCRdb's table, derived via immunoSEQ multiplex PCR, lists solely in-frame clones and lacks some. In the table there are some 120,000 clones, 79% of which are singletons. V was cut by 0 bases and J by 6 bases, with 17 bases left in between. This CDR3 contains 16 residues. Germline V lookup: CDR1 SGHKS, CDR2 YYEKEE (reference sequence). The sequenced sample was PBMCs. The source is a man between 18 and 29 years old in good health and CMV-seronegative. This sequence joins TRBV5-5 and TRBJ2-3, with D tentatively TRBD1 (6 bases). The CDR3 DNA follows: TGTGCCAGCAGCTTGGTTGCTAGGGGGTCCACCGATACGCAGTATTTT. Amino acids: CASSLVARGSTDTQYF.